The next 21 T cell receptor beta chains were all read from a single sample in a study of response to subunit inactivated influenza vaccine (dated by TCRdb to 2016 to 2019). Library preparation used RT-PCR. The reads were generated on an Illumina HiSeq 2500. TCRdb passed the public sequencing reads through fastp at Q25 and MiXCR, retaining productive beta sequences. Each CDR3 protein gets just one entry, which takes the most common genes and DNA from the rows behind it. The sample table shows hundreds of thousands of distinct CDR3 sequences, and roughly 22% are seen once. 9% to 12% of the sample is taken by the ten largest. This sample comprised PBMCs from blood, obtained 21 months after vaccination. The receptors shown here come from a man in his fifties or sixties who received an inactivated influenza vaccine. Donor details come from another sample of the same person, matched by shared clones.

This clonotype was picked up a small number of times. This chain uses TRBV6-1 with TRBJ1-2; 7 bases map to TRBD1. Germline V gene data show CDR1 as MNHNS and CDR2 as SASEGT. The CDR3 is made up of 11 amino acids. V lost 6 bases, J lost 8 bases, and 3 bases stayed unmatched. In DNA form, the CDR3 reads TGTGCCAGCAGCAGGGGGTCCGGCTACACCTTC. Its protein product is CASSRGSGYTF.

V and J are TRBV20-1 and TRBJ1-5; D possibly corresponds to TRBD1 (6 bases). This CDR3 has 13 amino acids. Germline V gene lookup returns CDR1 DFQATT and CDR2 SNEGSKA (reference sequence). V gave up 2 bases and J gave up 3 bases, with 8 bases separating them. The DNA for the CDR3 is TGCAGTGCTAGAACAGGGAACAATCAGCCCCAGCATTTT. It codes for CSARTGNNQPQHF.

This chain uses TRBV11-1 with TRBJ2-4; TRBD1 matches at 9 bases. With 5 bases clipped from V and 0 bases from J, the junction kept 17 bases outside the gene matches. There are 20 residues in the CDR3. The germline V gene encodes CDR1 SGHAT and CDR2 FQDESV (reference sequence). The DNA of the CDR3 is TGTGCCAGCAGCCTCCACAGGGGGCGCGGGCTCGTCGTAGCCAAAAACATTCAGTACTTC. Protein sequence: CASSLHRGRGLVVAKNIQYF.

The J gene is TRBJ1-1, the V gene TRBV10-3, with TRBD1 matching over 9 bases. J was trimmed by 0 bases and V by 10 bases; bases with no gene match: 6. CDR3 length: 14 residues. Germline V CDR1 and CDR2: ENHRY, SYGVKD. Here the CDR3 reads CASQQGALNTEAFF. The CDR3 bases are TGTGCCAGCCAACAGGGGGCCTTGAACACTGAAGCTTTCTTT.

The CDR3 is CASSEFLAGKSNEQFF. The DNA of the CDR3 is TGTGCCAGCAGTGAATTTCTAGCGGGCAAGAGCAATGAGCAGTTCTTC. V usage is TRBV25-1 and J usage is TRBJ2-1; 8 bases align to TRBD2. V gave up 1 base and J gave up 6 bases; unmatched junction bases: 8. The germline V gene has CDR1 MGHDK and CDR2 SYGVNS. The CDR3 runs to 16 residues.

The genes are TRBV5-1 and TRBJ2-1; D tentatively reads TRBD1 or TRBD2 (5 bases each). CDR1 SGHRS and CDR2 YFSETQ come from the germline V gene. The CDR3 runs 15 residues. V lost 0 bases, J lost 8 bases, and 15 bases lay in between. The CDR3 here is CASSLARGGYDEQFF. CDR3 DNA: TGCGCCAGCAGCTTGGCCCGGGGCGGTTACGATGAGCAGTTCTTC.

V is TRBV29-1 and J is TRBJ1-2, with TRBD1 identical over 10 bases. This CDR3 region has 13 residues. Per the germline V gene, CDR1 is SQVTM and CDR2 is ANQGSEA. V lost 6 bases, J lost 2 bases, and 3 bases stayed unmatched. The CDR3 loop reads CSVGQGGNYGYTF. In nucleotides, the CDR3 is TGCAGCGTCGGACAGGGGGGGAACTATGGCTACACCTTC.

The chain joins TRBV28 to TRBJ2-4, with D possibly TRBD2 on 5 matching bases. The CDR3 consists of 14 residues. Trimming stripped 5 bases from V and 6 bases from J, with 14 bases between. Germline-derived CDR1 and CDR2 are MDHEN and SYDVKM. The CDR3 nucleotides are TGTGCCAGCAGTCGCAGCGACGAGGGAAACATTCAGTACTTC. This sequence encodes CASSRSDEGNIQYF.

A few counts support this clonotype. The rearrangement joins TRBV10-3 to TRBJ2-2, with 14 positions matching TRBD2. V shed 6 bases and J 7 bases; nucleotides not matched to a gene: 4. The CDR3 spans 15 residues. CDR1 is ENHRY and CDR2 is SYGVKD in the germline V gene. CDR3 sequence: CAIRGLAGAGGELFF. The CDR3 DNA is TGTGCCATCAGGGGACTAGCGGGAGCAGGCGGGGAGCTGTTTTTT.

The gene calls are TRBV7-2 and TRBJ2-7, with D perhaps matching TRBD1 (6 bases). Germline CDR1 and CDR2: SGHTA and FQGNSA. CDR3 length equals 15 residues. V gave up 7 bases and J gave up 1 base, with 17 bases separating them. CDR3 DNA sequence: TGTGCCAGCACCATAGCAGGGGCGCCTTCCTACGAGCAGTACTTC. Its protein is CASTIAGAPSYEQYF. Full variable domain (missing parts from reference TRBV7-2 and TRBJ2-7): GAGVSQSPSNKVTEKGKDVELRCDPISGHTALYWYRQSLGQGLEFLIYFQGNSAPDKSGLPSDRFSAERTGGSVSTLTIQRTQQEDSAVYLCASTIAGAPSYEQYFGPGTRLTVT.

This clonotype was counted only a few times. The chain links TRBV4-3 to TRBJ2-1; 8 nucleotides line up with TRBD2. The V gene's germline CDR1 is LGHNA and CDR2 YSLEER. This CDR3 is built from 13 residues. Trimming took 8 bases from V and 5 from J; bases not matched to a gene: 5. The CDR3 nucleotides read TGCGCCAGCTCCAGCGGGGGAAACAATGAGCAGTTCTTC. It codes for CASSSGGNNEQFF.

This clonotype was seen more than once but under ten times. This chain uses TRBV27 with TRBJ2-3, with 7 bases fitting TRBD1. Germline CDR1 and CDR2: MNHEY and SMNVEV (reference sequence). J gave up 0 bases and V 5 bases, and 5 bases lay outside the gene matches. This CDR3 contains 15 residues. The CDR3 DNA is TGTGCCAGCAGTGTGACAGGGAGAAGCACAGATACGCAGTATTTT. This gives the protein CASSVTGRSTDTQYF.

This clonotype was counted a few times. The V and J genes are TRBV7-2 and TRBJ2-2, with unresolved D. V lost 1 base, J lost 2 bases, and 11 bases lay in between. CDR1 SGHTA and CDR2 FQGNSA come from the germline V gene. This CDR3 spans 16 amino acids. CDR3 amino acids: CASSLGWLVNTGELFF. The CDR3 nucleotides read TGTGCCAGCAGCTTAGGGTGGCTAGTTAACACCGGGGAGCTGTTTTTT. Looking up the rest from reference TRBV7-2 and TRBJ2-2 gives the full variable domain: GAGVSQSPSNKVTEKGKDVELRCDPISGHTALYWYRQSLGQGLEFLIYFQGNSAPDKSGLPSDRFSAERTGGSVSTLTIQRTQQEDSAVYLCASSLGWLVNTGELFFGEGSRLTVL.

V gene TRBV7-3 combines with J gene TRBJ1-6; 7 bases are a match to TRBD1. Per germline, CDR1 SGHTA and CDR2 FQGTGA. The junction had 2 bases not matched to a gene; V was cut back by 0 bases and J by 9 bases. The CDR3 sequence is 14 residues long. The CDR3, as DNA: TGTGCCAGCAGCTTAACAGGGGGCGGTTCACCCCTCCACTTT. Residues: CASSLTGGGSPLHF.

This chain links TRBV29-1 with TRBJ2-2; D not certain. Germline values: CDR1 SQVTM, CDR2 ANQGSEA. V lost 4 bases and J lost 0, with 9 bases in between. This CDR3 has 14 residues. Here the CDR3 reads CSVGSSSNTGELFF. DNA of the CDR3: TGCAGCGTTGGGTCTAGTTCGAACACCGGGGAGCTGTTTTTT.

The chain uses TRBV4-2 and TRBJ2-7; D remains ambiguous. There are 13 residues in the CDR3. From germline, CDR1 is LGHNA and CDR2 YNFKEQ. V dropped 4 bases and J dropped 9 bases, with 16 bases sitting between them. CDR3 loop: CASSRFESQWQYF. As DNA, the CDR3 is TGTGCCAGCAGCCGGTTTGAGTCTCAGTGGCAGTACTTC.

This clonotype was counted between two and nine times. This rearrangement joins TRBV7-9 to TRBJ1-5, with a weak D call TRBD1 (5 bases). Trimming removed 0 bases at V and 6 bases at J, with 9 bases between. The CDR3 totals 14 residues. The V gene's germline CDR1 is SEHNR and CDR2 FQNEAQ (reference sequence). DNA for the CDR3: TGTGCCAGCAGCTTAGCAGGGGCCGGTCAGCCCCAGCATTTT. This encodes CASSLAGAGQPQHF.

This clonotype has ten or more counts. The chain is built from TRBV2 and TRBJ1-1; no definite D call. CDR3 length equals 13 residues. Germline assignment: CDR1 SNHLY and CDR2 FYNNEI. Trimming left V 4 bases short and J 0 bases short, with 6 bases between. CDR3 in DNA: TGTGCCAGCAGTGTAGGAGTGAACACTGAAGCTTTCTTT. Translation: CASSVGVNTEAFF.

This clonotype has ten or more counts. The chain couples TRBV10-3 to TRBJ1-2; perhaps TRBD1 as D (5 bases). CDR3 length: 14 amino acids. V was trimmed by 4 bases and J by 2 bases, leaving 11 bases between them. Germline assignment: CDR1 ENHRY and CDR2 SYGVKD. This chain's CDR3 is CAISAGFGNYGYTF. The CDR3, as DNA: TGTGCCATCAGTGCAGGGTTTGGGAACTATGGCTACACCTTC.

Ten or more counts support this clonotype. This rearrangement joins TRBV5-6 to TRBJ2-3; weak D call: TRBD2 (6 bases). The V end lost 0 bases, the J end lost 2 bases, and 10 bases lay between the germline ends. This CDR3 has 15 amino acids. Germline CDR1 SGHDT, CDR2 YYEEEE. The CDR3 here is CASSLERDSTDTQYF. DNA of the CDR3: TGTGCCAGCAGCTTGGAACGGGACTCCACAGATACGCAGTATTTT.

This chain links TRBV5-1 with TRBJ1-1; D uncertain. The V end was cut by 0 bases, the J end by 4 bases, with 7 bases between. The CDR3 consists of 13 residues. CDR1 and CDR2 (germline): SGHRS, YFSETQ. The CDR3 reads CASSLELRTEAFF. In DNA form, the CDR3 reads TGCGCCAGCAGCTTGGAGCTTCGCACTGAAGCTTTCTTT.